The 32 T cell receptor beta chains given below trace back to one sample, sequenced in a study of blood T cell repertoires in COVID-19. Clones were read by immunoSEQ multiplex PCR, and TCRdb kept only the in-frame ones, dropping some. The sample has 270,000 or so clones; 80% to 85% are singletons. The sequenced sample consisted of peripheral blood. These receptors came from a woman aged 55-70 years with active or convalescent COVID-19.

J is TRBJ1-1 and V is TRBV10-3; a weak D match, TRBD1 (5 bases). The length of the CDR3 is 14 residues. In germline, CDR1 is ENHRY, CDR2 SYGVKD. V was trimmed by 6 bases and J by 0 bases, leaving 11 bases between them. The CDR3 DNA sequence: TGTGCCATCAGCCAAGACAGCTTGAACACTGAAGCTTTCTTT. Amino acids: CAISQDSLNTEAFF.

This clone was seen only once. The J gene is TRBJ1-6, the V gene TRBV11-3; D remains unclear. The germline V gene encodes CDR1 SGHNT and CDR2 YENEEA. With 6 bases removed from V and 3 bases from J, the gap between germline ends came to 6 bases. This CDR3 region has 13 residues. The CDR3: CASSLYYNSPLHF. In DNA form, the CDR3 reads TGTGCCAGCAGTTTGTACTATAATTCACCCCTCCACTTT.

The DNA for the CDR3 is TGTGCCAGCAGCCAACAGGGTTATAGCAATCAGCCCCAGCATTTT. Translating it yields CASSQQGYSNQPQHF. V is TRBV27 and J is TRBJ1-5; maybe TRBD1 (6 bases). The length of the CDR3 is 15 residues. CDR1 and CDR2 from the germline V gene are MNHEY and SMNVEV (reference sequence). V was clipped by 6 bases and J by 0 bases, with 12 bases between them.

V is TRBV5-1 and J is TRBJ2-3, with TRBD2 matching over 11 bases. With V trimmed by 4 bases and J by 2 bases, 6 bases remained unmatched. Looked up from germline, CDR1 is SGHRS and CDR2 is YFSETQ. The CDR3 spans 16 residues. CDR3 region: CASSARLAGYTDTQYF. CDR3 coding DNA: TGCGCCAGCAGCGCCAGACTAGCGGGGTACACAGATACGCAGTATTTT. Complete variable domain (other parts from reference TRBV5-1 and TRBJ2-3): KAGVTQTPRYLIKTRGQQVTLSCSPISGHRSVSWYQQTPGQGLQFLFEYFSETQRNKGNFPGRFSGRQFSNSRSEMNVSTLELGDSALYLCASSARLAGYTDTQYFGPGTRLTVL.

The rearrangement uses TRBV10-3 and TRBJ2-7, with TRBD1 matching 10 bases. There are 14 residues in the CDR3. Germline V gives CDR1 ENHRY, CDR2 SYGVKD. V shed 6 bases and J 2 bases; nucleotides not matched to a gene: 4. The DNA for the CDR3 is TGTGCCATCAGAAGACAGGGGGCGACCTACGAGCAGTACTTC. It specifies CAIRRQGATYEQYF.

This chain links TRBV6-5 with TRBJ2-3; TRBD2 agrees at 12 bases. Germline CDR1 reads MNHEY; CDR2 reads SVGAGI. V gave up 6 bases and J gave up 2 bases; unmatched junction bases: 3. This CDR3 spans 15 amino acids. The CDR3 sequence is CASSGLAGNTDTQYF. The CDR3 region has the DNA TGTGCCAGCAGCGGACTAGCGGGGAACACAGATACGCAGTATTTT.

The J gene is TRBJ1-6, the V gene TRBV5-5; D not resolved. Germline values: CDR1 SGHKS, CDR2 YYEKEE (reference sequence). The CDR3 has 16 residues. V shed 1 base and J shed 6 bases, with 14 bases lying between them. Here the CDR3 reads CASSLWSGMVNSPLHF. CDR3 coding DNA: TGTGCCAGCAGCTTGTGGTCCGGGATGGTTAATTCACCCCTCCACTTT.

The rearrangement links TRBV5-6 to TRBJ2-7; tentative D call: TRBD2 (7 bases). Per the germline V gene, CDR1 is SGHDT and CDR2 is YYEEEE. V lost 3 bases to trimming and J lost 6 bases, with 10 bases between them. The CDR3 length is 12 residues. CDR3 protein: CASSWGGTEQYF. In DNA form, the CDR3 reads TGTGCCAGCAGCTGGGGGGGCACCGAGCAGTACTTC. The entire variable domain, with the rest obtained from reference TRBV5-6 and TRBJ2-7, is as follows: DAGVTQSPTHLIKTRGQQVTLRCSPKSGHDTVSWYQQALGQGPQFIFQYYEEEERQRGNFPDRFSGHQFPNYSSELNVNALLLGDSALYLCASSWGGTEQYFGPGTRLTVT.

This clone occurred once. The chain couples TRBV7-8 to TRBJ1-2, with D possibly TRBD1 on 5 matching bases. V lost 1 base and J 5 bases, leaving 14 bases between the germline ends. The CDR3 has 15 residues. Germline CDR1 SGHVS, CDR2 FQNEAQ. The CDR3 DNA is TGTGCCAGCAGCTTAGATCCAGGGCTTGAATATGGCTACACCTTC. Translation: CASSLDPGLEYGYTF.

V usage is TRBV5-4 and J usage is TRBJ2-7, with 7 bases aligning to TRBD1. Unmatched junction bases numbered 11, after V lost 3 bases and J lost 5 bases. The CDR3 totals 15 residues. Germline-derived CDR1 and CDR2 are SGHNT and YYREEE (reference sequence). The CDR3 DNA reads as TGTGCCAGCAGCTCCGACGACAGGGTGAATAACGAGCAGTACTTC. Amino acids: CASSSDDRVNNEQYF.

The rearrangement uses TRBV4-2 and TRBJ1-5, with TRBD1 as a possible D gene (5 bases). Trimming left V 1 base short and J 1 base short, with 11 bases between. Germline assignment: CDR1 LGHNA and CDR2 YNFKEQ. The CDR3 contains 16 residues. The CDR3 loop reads CASSQAGIRSNQPQHF. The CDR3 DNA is TGTGCCAGCAGCCAAGCAGGGATCCGAAGCAATCAGCCCCAGCATTTT.

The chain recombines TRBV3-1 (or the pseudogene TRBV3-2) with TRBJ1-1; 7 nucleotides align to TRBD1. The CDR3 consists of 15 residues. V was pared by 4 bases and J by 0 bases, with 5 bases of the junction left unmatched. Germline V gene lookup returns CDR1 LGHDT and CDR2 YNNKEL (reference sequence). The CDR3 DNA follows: TGTGCCAGCAGCCCCCCGACAGGGCTGAACACTGAAGCTTTCTTT. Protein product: CASSPPTGLNTEAFF.

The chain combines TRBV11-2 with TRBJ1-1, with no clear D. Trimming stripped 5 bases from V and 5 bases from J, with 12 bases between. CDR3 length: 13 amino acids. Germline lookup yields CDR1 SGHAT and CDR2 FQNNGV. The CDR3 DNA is TGTGCCAGCAGCCCATCCACCCAGACTGAAGCTTTCTTT. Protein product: CASSPSTQTEAFF.

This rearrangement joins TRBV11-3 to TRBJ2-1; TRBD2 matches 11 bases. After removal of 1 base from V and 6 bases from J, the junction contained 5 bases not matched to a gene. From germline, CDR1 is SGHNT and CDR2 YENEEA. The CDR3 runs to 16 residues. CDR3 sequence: CASSLGVAGGPNEQFF. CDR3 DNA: TGTGCCAGCAGCTTAGGGGTAGCGGGGGGGCCCAATGAGCAGTTCTTC.

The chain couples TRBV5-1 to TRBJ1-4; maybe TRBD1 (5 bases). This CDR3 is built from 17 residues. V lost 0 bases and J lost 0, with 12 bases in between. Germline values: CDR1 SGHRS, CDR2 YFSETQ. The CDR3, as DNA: TGCGCCAGCAGCTTGGGAGGTTCGGGGGCAACTAATGAAAAACTGTTTTTT. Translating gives CASSLGGSGATNEKLFF.

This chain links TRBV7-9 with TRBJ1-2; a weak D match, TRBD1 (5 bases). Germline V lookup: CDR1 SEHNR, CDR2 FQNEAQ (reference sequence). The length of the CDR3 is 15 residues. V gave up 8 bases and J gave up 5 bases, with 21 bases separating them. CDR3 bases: TGTGCCAGCGGCCTCCGGGTGGGGCCCGTTTATGGCTACACCTTC. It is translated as CASGLRVGPVYGYTF.

The CDR3 DNA is TGTGCCAGCAGTTTAGCGAGGGACACTGAAGCTTTCTTT. Translation: CASSLARDTEAFF. The rearrangement uses TRBV12-3 or TRBV12-4 and TRBJ1-1; D uncertain. This CDR3 has 13 amino acids. V lost 0 bases and J 3 bases, leaving 5 bases between the germline ends.

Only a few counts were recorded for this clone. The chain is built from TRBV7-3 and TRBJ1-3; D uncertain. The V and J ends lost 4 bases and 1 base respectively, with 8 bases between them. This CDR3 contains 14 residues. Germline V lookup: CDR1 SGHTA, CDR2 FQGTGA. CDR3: CASSSGFSGNTIYF. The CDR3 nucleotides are TGTGCCAGCAGCTCCGGTTTTTCTGGAAACACCATATATTTT.

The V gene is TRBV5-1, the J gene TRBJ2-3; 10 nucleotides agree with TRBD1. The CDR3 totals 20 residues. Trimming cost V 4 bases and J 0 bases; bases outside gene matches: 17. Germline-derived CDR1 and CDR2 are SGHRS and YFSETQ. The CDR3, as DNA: TGCGCCAGCAGCCGAGGTTCCGGGACAGGGGATTTGTCGAGCACAGATACGCAGTATTTT. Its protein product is CASSRGSGTGDLSSTDTQYF.

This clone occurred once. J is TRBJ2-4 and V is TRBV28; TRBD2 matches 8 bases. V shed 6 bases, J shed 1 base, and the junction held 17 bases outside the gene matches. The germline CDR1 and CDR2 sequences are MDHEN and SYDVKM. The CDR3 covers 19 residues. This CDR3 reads CASSPLIGGGPLAKNIQYF. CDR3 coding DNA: TGTGCCAGCAGCCCACTTATCGGGGGGGGGCCTTTGGCCAAAAACATTCAGTACTTC.

In nucleotides, the CDR3 is TGCGCCAGCAGCCCCCTTGCGGGGGTCGAGCAGTACTTC. Amino acid sequence: CASSPLAGVEQYF. The chain joins TRBV4-1 to TRBJ2-7; 7 bases align to TRBD2. V dropped 4 bases and J dropped 6; count of bases not matched to a gene: 6. The CDR3 consists of 13 residues. Germline loops: CDR1 MGHRA, CDR2 YSYEKL.

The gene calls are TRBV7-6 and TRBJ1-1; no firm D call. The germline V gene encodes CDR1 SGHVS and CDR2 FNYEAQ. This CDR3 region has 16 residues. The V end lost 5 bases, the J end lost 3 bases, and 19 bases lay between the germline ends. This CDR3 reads CASSRPEASWDTEAFF. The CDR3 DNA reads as TGTGCCAGCAGCCGCCCAGAGGCGAGTTGGGACACTGAAGCTTTCTTT.

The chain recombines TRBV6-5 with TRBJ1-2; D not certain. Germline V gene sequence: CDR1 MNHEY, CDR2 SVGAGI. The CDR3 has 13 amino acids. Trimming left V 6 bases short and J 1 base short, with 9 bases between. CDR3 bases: TGTGCCAGCAGCCCCGTTAGTAACTATGGCTACACCTTC. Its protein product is CASSPVSNYGYTF.

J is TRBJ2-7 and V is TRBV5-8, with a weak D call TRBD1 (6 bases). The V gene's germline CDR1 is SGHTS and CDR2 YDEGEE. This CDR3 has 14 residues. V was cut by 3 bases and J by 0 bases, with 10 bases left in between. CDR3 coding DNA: TGTGCCAGCAGCTCGCCGACAGGCTCCTACGAGCAGTACTTC. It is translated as CASSSPTGSYEQYF.

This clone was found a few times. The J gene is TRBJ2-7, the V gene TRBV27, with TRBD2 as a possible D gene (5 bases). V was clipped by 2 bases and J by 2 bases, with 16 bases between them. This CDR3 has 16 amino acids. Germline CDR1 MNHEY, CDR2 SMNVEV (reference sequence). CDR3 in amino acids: CASSLRPSAGAYEQYF. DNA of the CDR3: TGTGCCAGCAGTTTACGTCCCTCGGCCGGGGCCTACGAGCAGTACTTC.

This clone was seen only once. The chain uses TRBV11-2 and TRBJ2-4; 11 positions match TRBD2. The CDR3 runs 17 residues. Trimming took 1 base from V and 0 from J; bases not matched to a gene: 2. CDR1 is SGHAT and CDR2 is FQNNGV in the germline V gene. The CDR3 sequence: CASSLGGLAVAKNIQYF. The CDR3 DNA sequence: TGTGCCAGCAGCTTAGGGGGACTAGCGGTAGCCAAAAACATTCAGTACTTC.

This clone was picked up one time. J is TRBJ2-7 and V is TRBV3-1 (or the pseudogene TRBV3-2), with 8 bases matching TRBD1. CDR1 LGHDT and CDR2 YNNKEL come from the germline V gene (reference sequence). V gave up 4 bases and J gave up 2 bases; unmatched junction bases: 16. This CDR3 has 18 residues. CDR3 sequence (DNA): TGTGCCAGCAGCCTTACTTGGGACAGGAACAGAAAACCCTACGAGCAGTACTTC. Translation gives CASSLTWDRNRKPYEQYF.

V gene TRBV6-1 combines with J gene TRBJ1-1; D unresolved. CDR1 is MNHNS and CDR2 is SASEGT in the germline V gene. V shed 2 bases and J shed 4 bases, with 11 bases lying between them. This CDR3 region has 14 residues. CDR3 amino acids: CASSESRLITEAFF. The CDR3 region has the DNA TGTGCCAGCAGTGAAAGTCGGTTGATCACTGAAGCTTTCTTT.

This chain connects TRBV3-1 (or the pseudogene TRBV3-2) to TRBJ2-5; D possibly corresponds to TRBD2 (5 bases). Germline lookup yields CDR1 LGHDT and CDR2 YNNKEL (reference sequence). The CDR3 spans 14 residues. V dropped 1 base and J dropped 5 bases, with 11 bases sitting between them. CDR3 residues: CASSQGLAQETQYF. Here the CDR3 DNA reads TGTGCCAGCAGCCAAGGTCTAGCTCAGGAGACCCAGTACTTC.

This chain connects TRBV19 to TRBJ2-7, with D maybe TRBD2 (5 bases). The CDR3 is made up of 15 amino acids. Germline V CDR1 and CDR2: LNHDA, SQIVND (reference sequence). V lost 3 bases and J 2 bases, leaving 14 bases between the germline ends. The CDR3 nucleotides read TGTGCCAGTAGTATGTCGGAGGCCGTCACCTACGAGCAGTACTTC. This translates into CASSMSEAVTYEQYF.

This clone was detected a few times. CDR3 DNA: TGTGCCAGCAGCTTAGGTAGCGGGGGCCCCCCCAAGCAGTTCTTC. This translates into CASSLGSGGPPKQFF. V usage is TRBV11-3 and J usage is TRBJ2-1; 9 positions match TRBD2. The CDR3 is 15 amino acids. Germline V lookup: CDR1 SGHNT, CDR2 YENEEA. Trimming took 1 base from V and 11 from J; bases not matched to a gene: 9.

The CDR3 DNA follows: TGCGCCAGCAGCTCACAGGGAACAGATACGCAGTATTTT. Amino acid sequence: CASSSQGTDTQYF. V gene TRBV5-1 combines with J gene TRBJ2-3, with D maybe TRBD1 (6 bases). Trimming left V 3 bases short and J 3 bases short, with 8 bases between. The germline CDR1 and CDR2 sequences are SGHRS and YFSETQ. The CDR3 runs 13 residues.